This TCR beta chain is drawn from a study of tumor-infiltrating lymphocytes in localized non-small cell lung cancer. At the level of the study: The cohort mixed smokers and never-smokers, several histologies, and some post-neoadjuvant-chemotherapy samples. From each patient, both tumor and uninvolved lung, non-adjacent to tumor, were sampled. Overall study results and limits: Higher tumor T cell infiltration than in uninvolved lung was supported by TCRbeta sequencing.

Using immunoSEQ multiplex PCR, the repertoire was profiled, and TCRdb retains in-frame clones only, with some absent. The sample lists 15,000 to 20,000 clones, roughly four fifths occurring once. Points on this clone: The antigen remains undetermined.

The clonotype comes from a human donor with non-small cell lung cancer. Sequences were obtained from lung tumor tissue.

This CDR3 is CASSFRDRGTGQETQYF. The CDR3 bases are TGCGCCAGCAGTTTCCGGGACAGGGGGACCGGGCAAGAGACCCAGTACTTC. The rearrangement joins TRBV23-1 to TRBJ2-5; 11 bases match TRBD1. TRBV23-1 counts as an open reading frame of uncertain function. This CDR3 has 17 amino acids. V dropped 5 bases and J dropped 2; count of bases not matched to a gene: 10.